This is a list of T cell receptor beta chains from one sample in a study of beta chain features in type 1 diabetes. Profiling relied on immunoSEQ multiplex PCR, and the TCRdb table lists in-frame clones only, not all of them. The table shows 390,000 or so clones, with around 13% occurring only once. Sample: naive CD4+ T cells from blood. These receptors were obtained from a man under 40 in good health. Both conserved end residues are part of each CDR3. The order of the fields is D gene, V gene, J gene, CDR3 length, clone size, CDR3 protein, CDR3 DNA. A D gene is named only where the DNA matches it firmly. Rows may omit the clone size; those that give it use once, few, many or a size class.

TRBD1	TRBV15	TRBJ1-3	15	few	CATSRELDRLNTIYF	TGTGCCACCAGCAGAGAGTTGGACAGGCTAAACACCATATATTTT
.	TRBV4-3	TRBJ2-1	17	.	CASSQDGWSGDYNEQFF	TGCGCCAGCAGCCAAGATGGCTGGAGCGGAGACTACAATGAGCAGTTCTTC
TRBD2	TRBV7-4	TRBJ2-3	15	.	CASSFLAGSADTQYF	TGTGCCAGCAGCTTCCTAGCGGGGAGCGCAGATACGCAGTATTTT
TRBD1	TRBV5-1	TRBJ1-2	16	.	CASRKDGWTGGEGYTF	TGCGCCAGCAGAAAGGACGGATGGACAGGAGGGGAAGGCTACACCTTC
TRBD2	TRBV10-3	TRBJ2-1	15	.	CAIRLADTNYNEQFF	TGTGCCATCAGACTAGCGGACACTAATTACAATGAGCAGTTCTTC
TRBD1	TRBV9	TRBJ1-6	15	.	CASSVDRGGMSPLHF	TGTGCCAGCAGCGTGGACAGGGGAGGGATGTCACCCCTCCACTTT
.	TRBV15	TRBJ1-2	13	few	CATSRGSQGGYTF	TGTGCCACCAGCAGAGGATCCCAGGGAGGCTACACCTTC
TRBD2	TRBV4-1	TRBJ2-3	14	few	CASSLTSVKDTQYF	TGCGCCAGCAGCCTGACTAGCGTTAAAGATACGCAGTATTTT
TRBD1	TRBV6-1	TRBJ1-3	17	.	CASSATTGGLAGNTIYF	TGTGCCAGCAGTGCCACGACAGGGGGCCTTGCTGGAAACACCATATATTTT
.	TRBV23-1	TRBJ1-2	18	few	CASNFIPEYRFGGYGYTF	TGCGCCAGCAATTTCATTCCGGAATACAGGTTCGGGGGATATGGCTACACCTTC
TRBD2	TRBV11-2	TRBJ2-5	16	.	CASSLGAGPNQETQYF	TGTGCCAGCAGCTTAGGAGCGGGACCAAACCAAGAGACCCAGTACTTC
.	TRBV5-1	TRBJ2-2	15	.	CASSFDTPNTGELFF	TGCGCCAGCAGCTTTGACACTCCGAACACCGGGGAGCTGTTTTTT
.	TRBV19	TRBJ1-2	11	.	CASSIRYGYTF	TGTGCCAGTAGTATTCGCTATGGCTACACCTTC
.	TRBV6-1	TRBJ1-2	12	few	CASIPGGGGYTF	TGTGCCAGCATCCCCGGGGGAGGTGGCTACACCTTC
.	TRBV6-5	TRBJ2-7	11	few	CASSNGIEQYF	TGTGCCAGCAGTAACGGGATCGAGCAGTACTTC
.	TRBV14	TRBJ2-1	11	.	CASSQGNEQFF	TGTGCCAGCAGCCAGGGCAATGAGCAGTTCTTC
.	TRBV9	TRBJ2-5	14	.	CASSAPTLQETQYF	TGTGCCAGCAGCGCGCCTACTCTACAAGAGACCCAGTACTTC
TRBD1	TRBV7-2	TRBJ1-1	14	.	CASSFQPGQPEAFF	TGTGCCAGCAGCTTCCAACCGGGACAGCCAGAAGCTTTCTTT
TRBD2	TRBV15	TRBJ2-7	19	.	CATSPRPGTSKVGPYEQYF	TGTGCCACCTCCCCACGGCCCGGGACTAGCAAAGTGGGACCCTACGAGCAGTACTTC
TRBD2	TRBV2	TRBJ2-5	14	few	CASTRTSGRETQYF	TGTGCCAGCACCCGGACTAGCGGGAGGGAGACCCAGTACTTC
.	TRBV29-1	TRBJ2-5	10	.	CSVYQETQYF	TGCAGCGTTTACCAAGAGACCCAGTACTTC
.	TRBV27	TRBJ1-2	13	few	CASSLSAFYGYTF	TGTGCCAGCAGTTTATCAGCCTTCTATGGCTACACCTTC
TRBD2	TRBV10-3	TRBJ2-5	12	few	CAISPTGGTQYF	TGTGCCATCAGCCCGACGGGGGGGACCCAGTACTTC
TRBD1	TRBV9	TRBJ2-1	15	.	CASSGRDSIYNEQFF	TGTGCCAGCAGCGGCCGGGACAGTATTTACAATGAGCAGTTCTTC
.	TRBV7-2	TRBJ2-2	16	few	CASSFRRTVNTGELFF	TGTGCCAGCAGCTTCCGGAGGACAGTGAACACCGGGGAGCTGTTTTTT
.	TRBV19	TRBJ2-7	13	few	CASSIPGGGEQYF	TGTGCCAGTAGTATTCCAGGGGGAGGAGAGCAGTACTTC
TRBD2	TRBV7-2	TRBJ2-3	16	.	CASTELAGGRTDTQYF	TGTGCCAGCACCGAACTAGCGGGGGGCAGGACAGATACGCAGTATTTT
.	TRBV9	TRBJ2-3	15	few	CASSVSVSNSDTQYF	TGTGCCAGCAGCGTGTCGGTCAGTAACTCAGATACGCAGTATTTT
.	TRBV25-1	TRBJ1-4	15	.	CASSDLKGYNEKLFF	TGTGCCAGCAGTGACCTTAAGGGATATAATGAAAAACTGTTTTTT
TRBD2	TRBV6-5	TRBJ2-1	15	.	CASRLTSGSYNEQFF	TGTGCCAGCAGACTTACTAGCGGATCCTACAATGAGCAGTTCTTC
.	TRBV27	TRBJ2-3	18	.	CASSLALTGRRSTDTQYF	TGTGCCAGCAGTTTAGCCCTGACCGGTCGGCGGAGCACAGATACGCAGTATTTT
TRBD2	TRBV13	TRBJ2-1	16	.	CASSVLGTSGGSEQFF	TGTGCCAGCAGCGTACTCGGGACTAGCGGTGGCAGCGAGCAGTTCTTC
TRBD2	TRBV2	TRBJ2-1	14	few	CASKTSGGMGEQFF	TGTGCCAGCAAGACTAGCGGGGGAATGGGTGAGCAGTTCTTC
TRBD1	TRBV7-9	TRBJ2-3	14	.	CASSWTGETDTQYF	TGTGCCAGCAGTTGGACAGGGGAAACAGATACGCAGTATTTT
.	TRBV7-2	TRBJ2-3	12	.	CASSPTTDTQYF	TGTGCCAGCAGCCCTACCACAGATACGCAGTATTTT
.	TRBV4-2	TRBJ1-1	13	.	CASSQETGTEAFF	TGTGCCAGCAGCCAAGAGACAGGCACTGAAGCTTTCTTT
.	TRBV7-2	TRBJ2-1	14	few	CASSLDLVENEQFF	TGTGCCAGCAGCTTAGACTTGGTAGAGAATGAGCAGTTCTTC
.	TRBV7-2	TRBJ2-5	13	.	CASSLAGYETQYF	TGTGCCAGCAGCTTAGCAGGGTACGAGACCCAGTACTTC
.	TRBV29-1	TRBJ2-3	15	.	CSVEDGGFSTDTQYF	TGCAGCGTTGAAGATGGTGGATTTAGCACAGATACGCAGTATTTT
TRBD2	TRBV29-1	TRBJ2-1	12	few	CSVRTSADARFF	TGCAGCGTACGGACTAGCGCGGACGCAAGGTTCTTC
TRBD2	TRBV5-4	TRBJ2-7	16	few	CASSYAGGTSLYEQYF	TGTGCCAGCAGCTATGCGGGAGGGACATCCCTCTACGAGCAGTACTTC
.	TRBV19	TRBJ2-3	15	.	CASSIKGPATDTQYF	TGTGCCAGTAGTATAAAAGGTCCAGCCACAGATACGCAGTATTTT
TRBD2	TRBV5-6	TRBJ2-1	15	few	CASSLVPGAGNEQFF	TGTGCCAGCAGCTTGGTGCCGGGAGCGGGGAATGAGCAGTTCTTC
.	TRBV7-8	TRBJ2-2	16	few	CASSLDGQRNTGELFF	TGTGCCAGCAGCTTAGACGGACAGAGAAACACCGGGGAGCTGTTTTTT